The next 16 T cell receptor beta chains were all read from a single sample in a study of circulating CD8 cells and anti-PD-1 response in melanoma. Using about 15 ng of total RNA, TCR libraries were made with the QIAseq Immune Repertoire TCR panel. One entry per CDR3 protein results from TCRdb running MiXCR on the reads. This sample has approximately 2,000 distinct CDR3 sequences, with around 6.5% found just once. Sorting of live CD3+CD8+TCRalphabeta+ cells by PD-1 and/or TIGIT gave four subsets. Material: CD8+ T cells from PBMCs, obtained at baseline or after one month of anti-PD-1 therapy (not recorded which). The source is a human donor with melanoma.

By sample fraction, this clonotype is medium-sized. The chain employs TRBV19 and TRBJ2-7; D is uncertain. Germline CDR1 is LNHDA and CDR2 is SQIVND (reference sequence). V lost 4 bases and J 3 bases, leaving 7 bases between the germline ends. The length of the CDR3 is 12 residues. As DNA, the CDR3 is TGTGCCAGTAGTAGTTACGGCTACGAGCAGTACTTC. Translation gives CASSSYGYEQYF.

Of note for this clonotype: Being one base from a much bigger clone, this may be a read error. The chain combines TRBV24-1 with TRBJ1-5; 7 nucleotides match TRBD1. This CDR3 is built from 15 residues. CDR1 and CDR2 from the germline V gene are KGHDR and SFDVKD. V shed 4 bases, J shed 5 bases, and the junction held 7 bases outside the gene matches. The CDR3 spells CATSETGLAYQPQHF. CDR3 bases: TGTGCCACCAGTGAGACAGGGTTGGCATATCAGCCCCAGCATTTT.

This clonotype occurred a few times. The V gene is TRBV27, the J gene TRBJ2-7; D is unclear. Germline V gene data show CDR1 as MNHEY and CDR2 as SMNVEV (reference sequence). The CDR3 is 13 residues long. Deletions cut 1 base from V and 1 base from J, with 5 bases between. The CDR3 nucleotides read TGTGCCAGCAGTTTATATCTGTCCTACGAGCAGTACTTC. It codes for CASSLYLSYEQYF.

This clonotype was picked up a small number of times. This may arise from a read error, as a much more abundant clone is one base away. The chain combines TRBV7-2 with TRBJ2-7; no reliable D call. The CDR3 is made up of 14 amino acids. V was cut by 11 bases and J by 3 bases, with 20 bases left in between. The germline CDR1 and CDR2 sequences are SGHTA and FQGNSA. The CDR3 DNA is TGTGCCGGCACGGCGCAGACGAGTCACTACGAGCAGTACTTC. Translating gives CAGTAQTSHYEQYF.

On this clonotype itself: Possible read error: a much larger clone is one base away. The CDR3 coding sequence is TGTGCCAGCAGTTTAGCCGGGACAGGGGCCGAGACCCAGTACTTC. It translates to CASSLAGTGAETQYF. The chain links TRBV12-3 or TRBV12-4 to TRBJ2-5, with 10 bases that match TRBD1. This CDR3 is 15 amino acids long. Trimming cost V 0 bases and J 5 bases; bases outside gene matches: 3.

By its share, this clonotype is medium-sized (0.01 to 0.1%). V is TRBV28 and J is TRBJ2-3, with D tentatively TRBD2 (5 bases). The V end was cut by 3 bases, the J end by 1 base, with 14 bases between. This CDR3 region has 16 residues. The germline V gene encodes CDR1 MDHEN and CDR2 SYDVKM. The CDR3: CASSFLSDSRTDTQYF. Here the CDR3 DNA reads TGTGCCAGCAGTTTTCTTTCGGACTCCCGCACAGATACGCAGTATTTT. The full variable domain, rest sourced from reference TRBV28 and TRBJ2-3, is DVKVTQSSRYLVKRTGEKVFLECVQDMDHENMFWYRQDPGLGLRLIYFSYDVKMKEKGDIPEGYSVSREKKERFSLILESASTNQTSMYLCASSFLSDSRTDTQYFGPGTRLTVL.

Regarding this clonotype: Possible read error: a much larger clone is one base away. CDR3 protein: CASNLIQGTDGYTF. The CDR3 DNA sequence: TGTGCCAGCAACTTGATTCAGGGCACGGATGGCTACACCTTC. This chain connects TRBV5-6 to TRBJ1-2, with D tentatively TRBD1 (5 bases). The germline gives CDR1 SGHDT, CDR2 YYEEEE. The CDR3 covers 14 residues.

The chain is built from TRBV6-5 and TRBJ2-5, with D uncertain. Germline V gives CDR1 MNHEY, CDR2 SVGAGI. Trimming removed 7 bases at V and 3 bases at J, with 15 bases between. The CDR3 spans 14 residues. CDR3 protein: CASTVLVPKETQYF. The CDR3 nucleotides are TGTGCCAGCACGGTGTTAGTCCCCAAAGAGACCCAGTACTTC.

This clonotype is labeled as medium-sized (0.01 to 0.1%). The chain employs TRBV2 and TRBJ1-6, with D unclear. The CDR3 has 13 residues. Germline CDR1 reads SNHLY; CDR2 reads FYNNEI. Trimming left V 7 bases short and J 6 bases short, with 10 bases between. CDR3 nucleotides: TGTGCCAGCATTGACGGGCTTAATTCACCCCTCCACTTT. Translating gives CASIDGLNSPLHF.

This clonotype rates as medium-sized. The CDR3 sequence: CASSHDRREAFF. CDR3 DNA sequence: TGTGCCAGCAGCCATGATCGGCGTGAAGCTTTCTTT. The rearrangement uses TRBV3-1 and TRBJ1-1; D remains unclear. Germline-derived CDR1 and CDR2 are LGHDT and YNNKEL (reference sequence). This CDR3 spans 12 amino acids. The V end lost 3 bases, the J end lost 7 bases, and 9 bases lay between the germline ends.

By frequency in the sample, this clonotype is medium-sized. This chain joins TRBV2 and TRBJ1-1, with a possible D match to TRBD1 (6 bases). This CDR3 comprises 16 residues. Trimming stripped 7 bases from V and 5 bases from J, with 23 bases between. The germline CDR1 and CDR2 sequences are SNHLY and FYNNEI. CDR3 in DNA: TGTGCCAGCACCCAAATCTTCAGGGCCCAGGGGACTGAAGCTTTCTTT. Translated: CASTQIFRAQGTEAFF. Based on the CDR3 plus reference TRBV2 and TRBJ1-1, the full variable domain is EPEVTQTPSHQVTQMGQEVILRCVPISNHLYFYWYRQILGQKVEFLVSFYNNEISEKSEIFDDQFSVERPDGSNFTLKIRSTKLEDSAMYFCASTQIFRAQGTEAFFGQGTRLTVV.

This clonotype is medium-sized in the sample. V gene TRBV11-1 combines with J gene TRBJ2-2; TRBD1 matches 8 bases. The trim removed 5 bases at V and 1 base at J, leaving 9 bases unmatched. CDR3 length equals 17 residues. Germline-derived CDR1 and CDR2 are SGHAT and FQDESV (reference sequence). The chain's CDR3 is CASSQQGVTENTGELFF. The CDR3 DNA sequence: TGTGCCAGCAGCCAACAGGGGGTCACAGAGAACACCGGGGAGCTGTTTTTT.

This clonotype is deemed medium-sized (0.01 to 0.1%). The chain employs TRBV5-1 and TRBJ2-7, with D perhaps assigned TRBD1 or TRBD2 (6 bases each). The germline V gene has CDR1 SGHRS and CDR2 YFSETQ. The CDR3 length is 11 residues. CDR3 nucleotides: TGCGCGAGCGGAGGGGGTTACGAGCAGTACTTC. It specifies CASGGGYEQYF. The full variable domain, with the rest looked up from reference TRBV5-1 and TRBJ2-7, is KAGVTQTPRYLIKTRGQQVTLSCSPISGHRSVSWYQQTPGQGLQFLFEYFSETQRNKGNFPGRFSGRQFSNSRSEMNVSTLELGDSALYLCASGGGYEQYFGPGTRLTVT.

In regard to this clonotype: A single base separates this from a much larger clone, so it may be a read error. V and J are TRBV28 and TRBJ2-5; 9 positions agree with TRBD1. CDR3 length: 14 residues. Looked up from germline, CDR1 is MDHEN and CDR2 is SYDVKM. CDR3: CASSPRQGGETQCF. CDR3 sequence (DNA): TGTGCCAGCAGTCCCCGACAGGGGGGCGAGACCCAGTGCTTC.

Judged by abundance, this clonotype is medium-sized. The chain recombines TRBV27 with TRBJ1-1; no clear D. The germline V and J ends were trimmed by 3 bases and 4 bases, with 3 bases remaining between them. This CDR3 spans 11 amino acids. CDR1 MNHEY and CDR2 SMNVEV come from the germline V gene (reference sequence). CDR3 coding DNA: TGTGCCAGCAGTTTTGGCACTGAAGCTTTCTTT. It codes for CASSFGTEAFF.

This clonotype counts as medium-sized. V is TRBV28 and J is TRBJ1-5, with D hard to call. Trimming took 3 bases from V and 1 from J, leaving 10 bases between them. CDR3 length: 15 amino acids. Germline-derived CDR1 and CDR2 are MDHEN and SYDVKM. The CDR3 protein is CASSFRLVSNQPQHF. Here the CDR3 DNA reads TGTGCCAGCAGTTTTCGTTTGGTGAGCAATCAGCCCCAGCATTTT.